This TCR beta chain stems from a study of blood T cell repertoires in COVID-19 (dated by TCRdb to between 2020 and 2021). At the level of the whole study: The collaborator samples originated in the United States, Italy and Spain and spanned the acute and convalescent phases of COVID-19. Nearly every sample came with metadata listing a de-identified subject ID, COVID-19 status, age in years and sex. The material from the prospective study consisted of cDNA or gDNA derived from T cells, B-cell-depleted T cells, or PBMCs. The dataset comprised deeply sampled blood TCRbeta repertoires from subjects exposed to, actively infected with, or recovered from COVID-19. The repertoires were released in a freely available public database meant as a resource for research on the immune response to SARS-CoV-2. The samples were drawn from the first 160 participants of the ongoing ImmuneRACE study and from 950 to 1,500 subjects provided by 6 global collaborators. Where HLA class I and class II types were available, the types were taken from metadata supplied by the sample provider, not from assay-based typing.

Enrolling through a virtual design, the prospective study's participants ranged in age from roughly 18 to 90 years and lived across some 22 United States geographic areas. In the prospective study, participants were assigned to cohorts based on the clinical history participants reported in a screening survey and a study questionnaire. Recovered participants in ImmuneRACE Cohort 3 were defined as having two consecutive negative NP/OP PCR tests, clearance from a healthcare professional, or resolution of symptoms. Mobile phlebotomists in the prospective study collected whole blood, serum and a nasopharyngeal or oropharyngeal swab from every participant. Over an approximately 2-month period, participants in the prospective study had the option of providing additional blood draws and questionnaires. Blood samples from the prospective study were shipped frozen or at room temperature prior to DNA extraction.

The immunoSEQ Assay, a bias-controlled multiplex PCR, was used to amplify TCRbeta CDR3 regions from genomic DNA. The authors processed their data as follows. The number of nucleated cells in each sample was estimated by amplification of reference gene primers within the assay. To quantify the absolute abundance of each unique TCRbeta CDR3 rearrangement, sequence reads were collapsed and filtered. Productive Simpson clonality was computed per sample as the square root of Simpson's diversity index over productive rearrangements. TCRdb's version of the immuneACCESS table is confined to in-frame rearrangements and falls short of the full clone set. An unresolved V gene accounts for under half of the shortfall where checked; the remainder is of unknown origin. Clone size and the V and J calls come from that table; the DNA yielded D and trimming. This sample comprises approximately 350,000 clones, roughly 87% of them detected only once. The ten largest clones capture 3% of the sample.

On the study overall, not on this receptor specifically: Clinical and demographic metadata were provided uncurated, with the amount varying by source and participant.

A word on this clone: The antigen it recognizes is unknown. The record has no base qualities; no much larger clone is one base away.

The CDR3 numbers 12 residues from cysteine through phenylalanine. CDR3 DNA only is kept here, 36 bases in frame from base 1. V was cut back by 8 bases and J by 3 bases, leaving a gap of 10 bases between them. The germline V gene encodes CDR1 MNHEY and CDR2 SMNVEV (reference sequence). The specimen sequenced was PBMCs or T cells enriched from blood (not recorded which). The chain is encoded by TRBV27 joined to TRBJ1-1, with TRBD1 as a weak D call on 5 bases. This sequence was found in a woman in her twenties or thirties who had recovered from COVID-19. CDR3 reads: CASWGGYTEAFF. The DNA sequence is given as TGTGCCAGCTGGGGCGGCTACACTGAAGCTTTCTTT.